This TCR beta chain comes out of a study of CD8+ T cells in alopecia areata. On the study more broadly: Treatment ran 6 to 18 months, with 6 months of follow-up afterward. Points from the study as a whole: Many expanded lesional clones persisted in scalp and blood during tofacitinib. Tofacitinib significantly lowered scalp clonality and expanded CD8+ clones among the top 100.

As for treatment: oral pan-JAK inhibitor, 5-10 mg twice daily. About this clone: Its antigen is as yet unknown.

RNA extraction was followed by reverse transcription into cDNA, which acted as the sequencing template. The assay was immunoSEQ multiplex PCR, and TCRdb's table has in-frame clones only and misses some. Seen here are roughly 250,000 clones, 45% to 70% observed once, and the top ten hold about 0.89%. This CDR3 is built from 17 residues. Germline CDR1 and CDR2: MGHRA and YSYEKL. The V and J ends lost 0 bases and 7 bases respectively, with 20 bases between them. The specimen was CD4+ T cells sorted from blood, collected around week 53, from a patient treated with tofacitinib. The chain uses TRBV4-1 and TRBJ2-3; D possibly matches TRBD1 or TRBD2 (5 bases each). The TCR sequence derives from a human donor with alopecia areata. DNA for the CDR3: TGCGCCAGCAGCCAAGATGAGGGGCTGCGTGGTTTAAATACGCAGTATTTT. Protein sequence: CASSQDEGLRGLNTQYF.